A selection of T cell receptor beta chains follows, all from one sample in a study of blood T cells in healthy people across ages. Each CDR3 protein gets one entry after TCRdb re-called the 5' RACE reads with MiXCR. The table shows about a million distinct CDR3 sequences, with approximately 38% occurring only once. Sequencing was carried out using blood. The receptors originated from a man aged 18 to 30 in good health. Each CDR3 is given with its conserved first and last residue. The D gene is left open where the match is weak. Not every row has a clone size; where given, it reads once, few, many or a size class.

CAGSLAWQGMPQHF,TGTGCCGGCAGCTTAGCGTGGCAGGGGATGCCCCAGCATTTT,NA,TRBJ1-5,TRBV7-2,NA
CAAQPGQGTTGELFF,TGTGCCGCGCAACCGGGACAGGGGACCACCGGGGAGCTGTTTTTT,NA,TRBJ2-2,TRBV28,TRBD1
CASGSPRGAELAKNIQYF,TGTGCTAGTGGATCCCCCCGGGGGGCCGAGCTAGCCAAAAACATTCAGTACTTC,few,TRBJ2-4,TRBV12-5,NA
CASSYSYRVTSYNEQYF,TGTGCCAGCAGTTACTCATACCGGGTAACCTCCTACAATGAGCAGTACTTC,NA,TRBJ2-7,TRBV6-5,NA
CAISESPTSGQETQYF,TGTGCCATCAGTGAGTCCCCAACTAGCGGGCAAGAGACCCAGTACTTC,NA,TRBJ2-5,TRBV10-3,TRBD2
CASTRRVGPPDIADTQYF,TGCGCCAGCACTCGCCGTGTAGGGCCACCCGATATCGCAGATACGCAGTATTTT,NA,TRBJ2-3,TRBV5-1,NA
CASSHEGVLIHNEQFF,TGTGCCAGCAGTCACGAGGGGGTCCTAATCCACAATGAGCAGTTCTTC,NA,TRBJ2-1,TRBV27,NA
CSAPLPGGYEQFF,TGCAGTGCCCCCCTTCCGGGAGGTTATGAGCAGTTCTTC,NA,TRBJ2-1,TRBV20-1,TRBD2
CASSHPGQGANGYTF,TGCGCCAGCAGCCACCCGGGACAGGGGGCGAATGGCTACACCTTC,NA,TRBJ1-2,TRBV4-3,TRBD1
CASSVGLAGGHNEQFF,TGTGCCAGCAGTGTAGGACTAGCGGGGGGCCACAATGAGCAGTTCTTC,few,TRBJ2-1,TRBV27,TRBD2
CSAPLGSNQPQHF,TGCAGTGCTCCACTGGGAAGCAATCAGCCCCAGCATTTT,NA,TRBJ1-5,TRBV20-1,NA
CASRRLAESYNEQFF,TGTGCCAGCAGGCGACTAGCGGAATCCTACAATGAGCAGTTCTTC,NA,TRBJ2-1,TRBV7-2,TRBD2
CAQLDSYTEAFF,TGTGCCCAGCTAGACAGTTACACTGAAGCTTTCTTT,NA,TRBJ1-1,TRBV25-1,NA
CASSQDPIQYNEQFF,TGTGCCAGCAGCCAAGATCCAATACAATACAATGAGCAGTTCTTC,NA,TRBJ2-1,TRBV14,NA
CASSHQRNEQYF,TGTGCCAGCAGCCATCAGCGGAACGAGCAGTACTTC,NA,TRBJ2-7,TRBV5-5,NA
CASSTTLSRTDTQYF,TGTGCCAGCAGTACGACACTCTCCCGCACAGATACGCAGTATTTT,few,TRBJ2-3,TRBV27,NA
CASSQDFAADDYIRRNTGELFF,TGCGCCAGCAGCCAAGACTTCGCGGCCGACGACTACATCAGACGGAACACCGGGGAGCTGTTTTTT,once,TRBJ2-2,TRBV4-3,NA
CAISESSSTYGYTF,TGTGCCATCAGTGAGTCTTCCAGCACCTATGGCTACACCTTC,few,TRBJ1-2,TRBV10-3,NA
CASSLGGAHTEAFF,TGCGCCAGCAGCTTGGGGGGGGCGCACACTGAAGCTTTCTTT,few,TRBJ1-1,TRBV5-1,NA
CASQGAGQVTDTQYF,TGCGCCAGCCAAGGGGCAGGTCAGGTCACAGATACGCAGTATTTT,NA,TRBJ2-3,TRBV4-3,NA
CASSRRPLLTDTQYF,TGTGCCAGCAGCCGGCGCCCCCTCCTCACAGATACGCAGTATTTT,NA,TRBJ2-3,TRBV7-2,NA
CASSPWNTGELFF,TGTGCCAGCAGCCCTTGGAACACCGGGGAGCTGTTTTTT,NA,TRBJ2-2,TRBV7-2,NA
CASRRLAEETQYF,TGTGCCAGCAGAAGACTAGCGGAAGAGACCCAGTACTTC,NA,TRBJ2-5,TRBV3-1,TRBD2
CASSRSGQGDYGYTF,TGTGCCAGCAGTCGGAGTGGACAGGGAGACTATGGCTACACCTTC,NA,TRBJ1-2,TRBV6-6,TRBD1
CATSAGGGKNIQYF,TGTGCCACCAGCGCAGGGGGAGGCAAAAACATTCAGTACTTC,NA,TRBJ2-4,TRBV15,NA
CASSRPSEGVDTEAFF,TGCGCCAGCAGCCGTCCTTCCGAAGGGGTGGACACTGAAGCTTTCTTT,NA,TRBJ1-1,TRBV5-1,NA
CASSDARYTEKLFF,TGTGCCAGCAGCGATGCCAGATACACGGAAAAACTGTTTTTT,NA,TRBJ1-4,TRBV25-1,NA
CSAGQTGESGTEAFF,TGCAGTGCCGGCCAGACAGGGGAAAGCGGGACTGAAGCTTTCTTT,NA,TRBJ1-1,TRBV20-1,TRBD1
CAWSVAGYTEAFF,TGTGCCTGGAGTGTAGCGGGGTACACTGAAGCTTTCTTT,NA,TRBJ1-1,TRBV30,NA
CASSDSPTGEKGNEQFF,TGTGCCAGCAGTGACTCACCGACAGGGGAGAAGGGGAATGAGCAGTTCTTC,NA,TRBJ2-1,TRBV6-4,TRBD1
CASSLASGGGYTF,TGTGCCAGCAGCTTAGCGTCGGGGGGTGGCTACACCTTC,few,TRBJ1-2,TRBV7-2,NA
CASSYQQQGNTEAFF,TGTGCCAGCAGTTACCAACAACAGGGGAACACTGAAGCTTTCTTT,NA,TRBJ1-1,TRBV6-5,NA
CDSGTKGGKEQYF,TGCGACTCGGGGACAAAGGGGGGCAAAGAGCAGTACTTC,NA,TRBJ2-5,TRBV5-1,NA
CASSEFRGDSEKLFF,TGTGCCAGCAGTGAATTCCGAGGGGATAGTGAAAAACTGTTTTTT,NA,TRBJ1-4,TRBV25-1,NA
CASARGQGFVNEQFF,TGTGCCAGCGCAAGGGGACAGGGGTTTGTAAATGAGCAGTTCTTC,many,TRBJ2-1,TRBV27,TRBD1
CASSPFSGGNEQFF,TGTGCCAGCAGCCCATTTTCAGGGGGCAATGAGCAGTTCTTC,NA,TRBJ2-1,TRBV6-2/TRBV6-3,TRBD1
CASSYSNSGFSGNTIYF,TGTGCCAGCAGCTACTCGAACAGCGGATTCTCTGGAAACACCATATATTTT,NA,TRBJ1-3,TRBV6-6,NA